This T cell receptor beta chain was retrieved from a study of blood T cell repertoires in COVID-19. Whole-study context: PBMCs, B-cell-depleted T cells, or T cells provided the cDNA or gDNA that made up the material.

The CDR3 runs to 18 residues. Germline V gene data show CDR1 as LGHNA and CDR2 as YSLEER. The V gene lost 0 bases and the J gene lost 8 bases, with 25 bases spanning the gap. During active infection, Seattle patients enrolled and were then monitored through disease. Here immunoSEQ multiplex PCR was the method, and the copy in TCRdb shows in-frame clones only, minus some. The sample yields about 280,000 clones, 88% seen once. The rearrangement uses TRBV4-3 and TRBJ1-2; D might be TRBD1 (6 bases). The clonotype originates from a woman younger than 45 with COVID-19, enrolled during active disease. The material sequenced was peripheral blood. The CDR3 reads CASSQDLGAGESPGGYTF. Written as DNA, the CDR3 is TGCGCCAGCAGCCAAGATCTGGGGGCGGGGGAGTCCCCAGGGGGCTACACCTTC.